A selection of T cell receptor beta chains follows, all from one sample in a study of cytomegalovirus exposure and HLA in healthy donors. TCRdb's table, derived via immunoSEQ multiplex PCR, lists solely in-frame clones and lacks some. The sample yields roughly 100,000 clones, around two thirds seen once. The sample comprised PBMCs. These receptors originate from a man under 40 in good health and CMV-seropositive. CDR3s include the opening cysteine and the closing phenylalanine or tryptophan. Size is stated for part of the rows, as once, few or many counts, or as a class when the clone is expanded.

size	length	V	CDR3
few	14	TRBV4-1	CASSQERQTPEAFF
few	13	TRBV2	CASPDTAYRGYTF
-	14	TRBV6-5	CASSYERFVSPLHF
-	14	TRBV7-9	CASSPGISTDTQYF
-	14	TRBV6-4	CASSGLAGGNEQFF
-	15	TRBV4-1	CASSLSGSSYNEQFF
-	14	TRBV4-1	CASSPWQGTQPQHF
few	11	TRBV6-1	CASSLIYEQYF
-	15	TRBV4-1	CASSPLSGAERGQYF
-	13	TRBV9	CASSVATSSQQYF
-	14	TRBV7-9	CASSLGGGGTEAFF
-	13	TRBV21-1	CASTPEQFRGRYF
once	10	TRBV5-8	CARGGNTIYF
-	13	TRBV5-1	CASSSLSSYEQYF
-	15	TRBV15	CATSFSRVLLYEQYF
-	14	TRBV14	CASSQSGGGTEAFF
few	15	TRBV19	CASSTGGVLNTEAFF
-	18	TRBV4-1	CASSQSGGAGGPRDTQYF
-	16	TRBV15	CAISRAVGGGAGTQYF
-	14	TRBV19	CASNKQGNDQPQHF
-	15	TRBV9	CASSVGPGPNEKLFF
-	15	TRBV6-5	CASSYPGGPWWKQFF
-	14	TRBV6-1	CASSATVVLEKLFF
medium-sized	16	TRBV7-9	CASSPKTGTGGETQYF
-	16	TRBV19	CASSIRQDYPNSPLHF
few	17	TRBV5-5	CASSRIWDRATPYEQYF
-	14	TRBV9	CASSPRQSATEAFF
few	13	TRBV10-3	CAISDSGNQPQHF
-	15	TRBV21-1	CASSKSGGFTGELFF
few	13	TRBV10-2	CASSGQATYEQYF
-	13	TRBV6-5	CASSPSPSYEQYF
-	12	TRBV5-4	CASSLPTGEAFF
few	13	TRBV5-1	CASSSQGATEAFF
-	14	TRBV2	CASSGLAGSYEQYF
-	15	TRBV11-2	CASSSPTVTVGTQYF
-	14	TRBV5-4	CASSTWGGAREQYF
-	13	TRBV9	CASGQGAEETQYF
few	16	TRBV4-1	CASSQDPLDREYGYTF
-	15	TRBV9	CASSRSGGSTDTQYF
-	15	TRBV19	CASSIAQGFNYGYTF
-	16	TRBV5-4	CASSLDVSGGGETQYF
few	16	TRBV5-1	CASSPTGTGQTGELFF
-	16	TRBV23-1	CASITQGTSSSYEQYF
-	14	TRBV5-1	CASSLASTNEKLFF